The clone carrying this T cell receptor beta chain was counted at least ten times. Its target is not known. The data were obtained in a study of CD8 T cells in ankylosing spondylitis. Trimming left V 5 bases short and J 2 bases short, with 12 bases between. CDR1 is SEHNR, CDR2 FQNEAQ, per germline (reference sequence). CDR3 size: 15 residues. Broader study findings: As for the disease-linked clones, they showed a CD8+ phenotype and occurred at relatively low frequencies in peripheral blood. Disease-associated clones were reportedly significantly overrepresented in matched ankylosing spondylitis synovial fluid. One TCR beta motif, made up of seven to nine highly homologous variants, appeared characteristic of ankylosing spondylitis blood.

Construction of TCR beta libraries was performed using quantitative 5'-RACE with molecular barcodes. A single record per CDR3 protein comes from TCRdb applying MiXCR to the 5' RACE reads. The profile shows hundreds of thousands of distinct CDR3 sequences, over 15% of them singletons. Sample: blood, either unsorted or a sorted T cell fraction (not recorded which). The receptor comes from a male donor with ankylosing spondylitis. The V and J genes are TRBV7-9 and TRBJ2-2, with D maybe TRBD1 (6 bases). The CDR3 loop reads CASSPTGYNTGELFF. The CDR3 coding sequence is TGTGCCAGCAGCCCGACAGGATACAACACCGGGGAGCTGTTTTTT.